This passage covers 23 T cell receptor beta chains from one sample sequenced in a study of cytomegalovirus exposure and HLA in healthy donors. The data were produced by immunoSEQ multiplex PCR, yet TCRdb's version contains in-frame clones alone and is incomplete. The sample has about 120,000 clones, around 88% seen once; the top ten hold around 1.9%. Specimen: PBMCs. The receptor set was obtained from a man younger than 30 in good health and CMV-seronegative.

The V gene is TRBV11-2, the J gene TRBJ1-2, with D unclear. Germline V gives CDR1 SGHAT, CDR2 FQNNGV. This CDR3 comprises 17 residues. Trimming cost V 0 bases and J 1 base, with 15 bases left between them. CDR3 sequence (DNA): TGTGCCAGCAGCTTAGAACCCCTCGCCCTAGTTAACTATGGCTACACCTTC. Its protein is CASSLEPLALVNYGYTF.

The chain recombines TRBV28 with TRBJ1-1; 8 bases fit TRBD1. Per germline, CDR1 MDHEN and CDR2 SYDVKM. The CDR3 consists of 15 residues. The V gene end was trimmed by 4 bases and the J gene end by 2 bases; junction bases not matched to a gene: 6. In DNA, the CDR3 is TGTGCCAGCAGTTCTCACGGGACAGGTAACACTGAAGCTTTCTTT. Translated, it gives CASSSHGTGNTEAFF.

J is TRBJ2-7 and V is TRBV28; tentatively, D is TRBD1 (6 bases). The CDR3 contains 13 residues. Germline V gene data show CDR1 as MDHEN and CDR2 as SYDVKM. The V gene lost 6 bases and the J gene lost 3 bases, with 12 bases spanning the gap. CDR3 residues: CASSDRQNYEQYF. In nucleotides, the CDR3 is TGTGCCAGCAGCGACAGGCAGAACTACGAGCAGTACTTC.

The chain uses TRBV6-1 and TRBJ2-3, with 13 bases fitting TRBD2. Germline V gene sequence: CDR1 MNHNS, CDR2 SASEGT. After removal of 0 bases from V and 8 bases from J, the junction contained 8 bases not matched to a gene. The CDR3 totals 17 residues. The chain's CDR3 is CASSEALRTSGSGTQYF. The CDR3, as DNA: TGTGCCAGCAGTGAAGCGCTTAGGACTAGCGGGAGCGGTACGCAGTATTTT.

The V and J genes are TRBV7-2 and TRBJ1-2, with D unclear. Trimming pared 4 bases from V and 3 bases from J, leaving 9 bases between. The V gene's germline CDR1 is SGHTA and CDR2 FQGNSA. The CDR3 has 13 residues. The CDR3 region is CASSSQADYGYTF. The CDR3 DNA sequence: TGTGCCAGCAGCTCCCAGGCCGACTATGGCTACACCTTC.

This clone was observed a single time. The chain employs TRBV18 and TRBJ2-7; 12 bases line up with TRBD1. Germline CDR1 KGHSH, CDR2 LQKENI. The CDR3 sequence is 15 residues long. Trimming at V came to 3 bases and at J to 4 bases, leaving 4 bases not matched to a gene. For the CDR3, the DNA is TGTGCCAGCTCACCGGGACAGGGGGCGACTTACGAGCAGTACTTC. The encoded protein is CASSPGQGATYEQYF.

DNA for the CDR3: TGTGCCAGCAGTGTTACACGGGAGGAGACGCCCCAGCATTTT. Amino acids: CASSVTREETPQHF. This rearrangement joins TRBV6-1 to TRBJ1-5; D uncertain. The length of the CDR3 is 14 residues. V was trimmed by 4 bases and J by 9 bases, leaving 16 bases between them. CDR1 is MNHNS, CDR2 SASEGT, per germline.

This sequence joins TRBV7-2 and TRBJ2-3; TRBD1 aligns across 11 bases. CDR1 SGHTA and CDR2 FQGNSA come from the germline V gene. The junction had 11 bases not matched to a gene; V was cut back by 5 bases and J by 1 base. The CDR3 contains 18 residues. CDR3 DNA: TGTGCCAGCAGCCCTCCCGGGACAGGGGGTGAAGGCACAGATACGCAGTATTTT. This translates into CASSPPGTGGEGTDTQYF. Complete variable domain (other parts from reference TRBV7-2 and TRBJ2-3): GAGVSQSPSNKVTEKGKDVELRCDPISGHTALYWYRQSLGQGLEFLIYFQGNSAPDKSGLPSDRFSAERTGGSVSTLTIQRTQQEDSAVYLCASSPPGTGGEGTDTQYFGPGTRLTVL.

The gene calls are TRBV7-2 and TRBJ1-1; no clear D gene. The germline gives CDR1 SGHTA, CDR2 FQGNSA. This CDR3 spans 12 amino acids. V was shortened by 3 bases and J by 5 bases, with 7 bases between the two germline ends. This CDR3 is CASSFSGTEAFF. CDR3 nucleotide sequence: TGTGCCAGCAGCTTCTCGGGTACTGAAGCTTTCTTT.

The V and J genes are TRBV6-1 and TRBJ2-7; TRBD1 might be the D (6 bases). Germline V gene sequence: CDR1 MNHNS, CDR2 SASEGT. This CDR3 spans 15 amino acids. Trimming stripped 0 bases from V and 4 bases from J, with 13 bases between. This CDR3 is CASSEALSGAYEQYF. DNA for the CDR3: TGTGCCAGCAGTGAAGCGCTGTCAGGGGCTTACGAGCAGTACTTC.

The genes are TRBV11-3 and TRBJ2-7; TRBD2 agrees at 7 bases. Losses at the gene ends were 4 bases for V and 2 bases for J; bases not matched to a gene: 8. Germline CDR1 is SGHNT and CDR2 is YENEEA. This CDR3 contains 15 residues. The CDR3 protein is CASSSGLGRTYEQYF. The CDR3 DNA reads as TGTGCCAGCAGCTCCGGACTAGGGAGGACCTACGAGCAGTACTTC.

The rearrangement uses TRBV7-2 and TRBJ2-1; 12 nucleotides align to TRBD2. CDR1 and CDR2 (germline): SGHTA, FQGNSA. Trimming cost V 2 bases and J 7 bases; bases outside gene matches: 9. The CDR3 covers 17 residues. The CDR3 protein is CASSLSSGRDVGNEQFF. The CDR3 nucleotides are TGTGCCAGCAGCTTATCTAGCGGGAGGGATGTGGGGAATGAGCAGTTCTTC. The full variable domain, in which reference TRBV7-2 and TRBJ2-1 provide the parts outside the CDR3, is GAGVSQSPSNKVTEKGKDVELRCDPISGHTALYWYRQSLGQGLEFLIYFQGNSAPDKSGLPSDRFSAERTGGSVSTLTIQRTQQEDSAVYLCASSLSSGRDVGNEQFFGPGTRLTVL.

This clone has a single count. This sequence joins TRBV27 and TRBJ1-2, with D perhaps TRBD1 (5 bases). Germline lookup yields CDR1 MNHEY and CDR2 SMNVEV (reference sequence). Trimming removed 8 bases at V and 4 bases at J, with 20 bases between. This CDR3 is built from 15 residues. Written as DNA, the CDR3 is TGTGCCAGCCGTCCCGGGACCTTGGGGGGCTATGGCTACACCTTC. Translating gives CASRPGTLGGYGYTF.

The V and J genes are TRBV30 and TRBJ1-2; a weak D match, TRBD1 (5 bases). V lost 4 bases and J lost 0, with 18 bases in between. The CDR3 sequence is 16 residues long. Germline V gene sequence: CDR1 GTSNPN, CDR2 SVGIG (reference sequence). The CDR3 loop reads CAWTSLRQPTNYGYTF. CDR3 DNA: TGTGCCTGGACCTCCTTGAGACAGCCAACTAACTATGGCTACACCTTC.

This chain links TRBV7-7 with TRBJ2-5; 10 nucleotides match TRBD2. Germline CDR1 SSHAT, CDR2 FNYEAQ (reference sequence). V gave up 5 bases and J gave up 4 bases; unmatched junction bases: 10. This CDR3 spans 16 amino acids. The DNA for the CDR3 is TGTGCCAGCAGCCCCAGCGCATCTAGCGGGGGAGAGACCCAGTACTTC. Translated: CASSPSASSGGETQYF.

The V gene is TRBV30, the J gene TRBJ1-2; D might be TRBD1 (6 bases). This CDR3 contains 12 residues. V was pared by 3 bases and J by 5 bases, with 10 bases between. CDR1 and CDR2 from the germline V gene are GTSNPN and SVGIG (reference sequence). The CDR3 loop is CAWRHGQYGYTF. The CDR3 DNA follows: TGTGCCTGGAGACACGGACAGTATGGCTACACCTTC.

This clone was observed a single time. The chain couples TRBV5-4 to TRBJ2-3, with D possibly matching TRBD1 (6 bases). The CDR3 spans 13 residues. Between the trimmed V and J ends, which lost 7 bases and 2 bases, there was a span of 11 bases. CDR1 and CDR2 (germline): SGHNT, YYREEE (reference sequence). The CDR3 nucleotides are TGTGCCAGCCGGGACATAGACACAGATACGCAGTATTTT. As protein: CASRDIDTDTQYF.

The chain links TRBV6-1 to TRBJ2-2; D unresolved. The CDR3 covers 13 residues. Trimming took off 4 bases at V and 4 bases at J, with 7 bases between the two ends. The germline gives CDR1 MNHNS, CDR2 SASEGT. This CDR3 reads CASSVVITGELFF. DNA for the CDR3: TGTGCCAGCAGTGTAGTGATCACCGGGGAGCTGTTTTTT.

As DNA, the CDR3 is TGCGCCAGCAGCCTTAGCGGGAGCTCCTACGAGCAGTACTTC. Protein: CASSLSGSSYEQYF. The chain uses TRBV5-1 and TRBJ2-7; TRBD2 aligns across 9 bases. Per the germline V gene, CDR1 is SGHRS and CDR2 is YFSETQ. J gave up 0 bases and V 4 bases, and 2 bases lay outside the gene matches. The CDR3 is 14 amino acids.

This chain uses TRBV10-3 with TRBJ2-7; 10 positions agree with TRBD1. The V segment lost 6 bases and the J segment 4 bases; nucleotides outside the gene matches: 6. Germline V CDR1 and CDR2: ENHRY, SYGVKD. This CDR3 is 14 amino acids long. CDR3 amino acids: CAISGDRGQYEQYF. Here the CDR3 DNA reads TGTGCCATCAGCGGAGACAGGGGGCAGTACGAGCAGTACTTC.

This clone has just one count. The chain recombines TRBV11-2 with TRBJ2-1, with D hard to call. Germline V lookup: CDR1 SGHAT, CDR2 FQNNGV. V was cut by 1 base and J by 3 bases, with 4 bases left in between. There are 13 residues in the CDR3. The CDR3 spells CASSLGHYNEQFF. In DNA form, the CDR3 reads TGTGCCAGCAGCTTAGGACACTACAATGAGCAGTTCTTC.

CDR3 residues: CASSNRTSSYNEQFF. For the CDR3, the DNA is TGTGCCAGCAGCAACCGGACTAGTTCCTACAATGAGCAGTTCTTC. V is TRBV9 and J is TRBJ2-1, with 7 bases identical to TRBD2. This CDR3 comprises 15 residues. The V and J ends lost 4 bases and 1 base, in that order; junction bases with no gene match: 5. Per germline, CDR1 SGDLS and CDR2 YYNGEE. Combining the CDR3 with reference TRBV9 and TRBJ2-1 gives the whole variable domain DSGVTQTPKHLITATGQRVTLRCSPRSGDLSVYWYQQSLDQGLQFLIQYYNGEERAKGNILERFSAQQFPDLHSELNLSSLELGDSALYFCASSNRTSSYNEQFFGPGTRLTVL.

The rearrangement links TRBV5-1 to TRBJ2-2, with D perhaps matching TRBD2 (6 bases). The CDR3 is 18 residues long. Germline V lookup: CDR1 SGHRS, CDR2 YFSETQ. V lost 4 bases to trimming and J lost 0 bases, with 19 bases between them. CDR3 in DNA: TGCGCCAGCAGCCTCGGGCTGGGGACTCAATCGAACACCGGGGAGCTGTTTTTT. This gives the protein CASSLGLGTQSNTGELFF.